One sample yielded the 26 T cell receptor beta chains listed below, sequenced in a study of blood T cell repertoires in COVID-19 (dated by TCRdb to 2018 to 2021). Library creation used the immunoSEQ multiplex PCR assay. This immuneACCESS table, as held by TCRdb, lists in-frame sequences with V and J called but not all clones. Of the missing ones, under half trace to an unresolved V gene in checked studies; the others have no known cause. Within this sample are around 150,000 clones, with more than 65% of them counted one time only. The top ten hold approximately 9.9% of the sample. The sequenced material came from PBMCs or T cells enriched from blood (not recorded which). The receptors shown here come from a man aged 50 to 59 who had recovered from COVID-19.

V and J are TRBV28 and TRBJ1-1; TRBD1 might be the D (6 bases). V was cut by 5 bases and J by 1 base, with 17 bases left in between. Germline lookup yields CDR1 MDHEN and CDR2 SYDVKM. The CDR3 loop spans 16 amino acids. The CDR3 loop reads CASSTNRVGANTEAFF. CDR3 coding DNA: TGTGCCAGCAGTACGAACAGGGTGGGAGCGAACACTGAAGCTTTCTTT. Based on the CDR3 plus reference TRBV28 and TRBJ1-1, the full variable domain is DVKVTQSSRYLVKRTGEKVFLECVQDMDHENMFWYRQDPGLGLRLIYFSYDVKMKEKGDIPEGYSVSREKKERFSLILESASTNQTSMYLCASSTNRVGANTEAFFGQGTRLTVV.

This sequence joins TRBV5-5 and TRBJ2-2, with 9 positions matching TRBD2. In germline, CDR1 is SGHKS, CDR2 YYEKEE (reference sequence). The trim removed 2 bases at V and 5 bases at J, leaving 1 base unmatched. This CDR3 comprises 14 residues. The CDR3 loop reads CASSLGLATGELFF. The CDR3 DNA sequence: TGTGCCAGCAGCTTAGGACTAGCGACCGGGGAGCTGTTTTTT.

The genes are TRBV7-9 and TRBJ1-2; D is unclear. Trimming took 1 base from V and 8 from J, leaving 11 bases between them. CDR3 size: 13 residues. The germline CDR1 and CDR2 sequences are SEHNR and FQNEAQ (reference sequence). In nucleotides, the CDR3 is TGTGCCAGCAGCTTAGACTCCCCGGGGGGCTACACCTTC. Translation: CASSLDSPGGYTF.

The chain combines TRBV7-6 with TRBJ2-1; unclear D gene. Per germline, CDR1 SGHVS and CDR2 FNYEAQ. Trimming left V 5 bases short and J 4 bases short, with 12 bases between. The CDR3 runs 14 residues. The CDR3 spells CASSTPTIYNEQFF. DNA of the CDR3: TGTGCCAGCAGCACCCCAACAATATACAATGAGCAGTTCTTC. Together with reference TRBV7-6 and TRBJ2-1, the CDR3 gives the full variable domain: GAGVSQSPRYKVTKRGQDVALRCDPISGHVSLYWYRQALGQGPEFLTYFNYEAQQDKSGLPNDRFSAERPEGSISTLTIQRTEQRDSAMYRCASSTPTIYNEQFFGPGTRLTVL.

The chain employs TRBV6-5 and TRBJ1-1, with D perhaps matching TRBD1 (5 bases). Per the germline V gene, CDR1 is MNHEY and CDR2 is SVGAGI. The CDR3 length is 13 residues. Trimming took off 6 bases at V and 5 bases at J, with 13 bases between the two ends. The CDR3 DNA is TGTGCCAGCAGGCGAGAAGGGGTAACTGAAGCTTTCTTT. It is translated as CASRREGVTEAFF.

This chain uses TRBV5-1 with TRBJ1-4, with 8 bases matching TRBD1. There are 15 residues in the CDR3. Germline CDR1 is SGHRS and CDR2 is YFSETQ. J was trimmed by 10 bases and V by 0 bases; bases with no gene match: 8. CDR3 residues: CASSLAQQGARKLFF. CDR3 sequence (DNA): TGCGCCAGCAGCTTGGCCCAGCAGGGGGCACGAAAACTGTTTTTT.

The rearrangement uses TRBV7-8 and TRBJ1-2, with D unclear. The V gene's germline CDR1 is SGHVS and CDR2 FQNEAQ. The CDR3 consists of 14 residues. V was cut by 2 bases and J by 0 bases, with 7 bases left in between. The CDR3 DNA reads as TGTGCCAGCAGCTTAACAAACGCTAACTATGGCTACACCTTC. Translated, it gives CASSLTNANYGYTF. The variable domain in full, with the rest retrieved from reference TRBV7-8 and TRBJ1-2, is GAGVSQSPRYKVAKRGQDVALRCDPISGHVSLFWYQQALGQGPEFLTYFQNEAQLDKSGLPSDRFFAERPEGSVSTLKIQRTQQEDSAVYLCASSLTNANYGYTFGSGTRLTVV.

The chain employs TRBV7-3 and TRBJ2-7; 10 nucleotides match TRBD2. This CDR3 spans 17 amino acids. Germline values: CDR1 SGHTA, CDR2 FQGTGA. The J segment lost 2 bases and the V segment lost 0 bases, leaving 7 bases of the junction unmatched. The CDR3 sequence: CASSLTTGLAGAYEQYF. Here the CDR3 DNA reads TGTGCCAGCAGCTTAACGACGGGGCTAGCGGGAGCCTACGAGCAGTACTTC.

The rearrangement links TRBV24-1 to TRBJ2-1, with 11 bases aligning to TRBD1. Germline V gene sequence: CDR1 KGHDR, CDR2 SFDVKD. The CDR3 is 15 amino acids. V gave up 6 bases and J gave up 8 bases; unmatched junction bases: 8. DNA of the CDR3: TGTGCCACCAGTCCCGGGACAGGGGGAGGTGATGAGCAGTTCTTC. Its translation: CATSPGTGGGDEQFF.

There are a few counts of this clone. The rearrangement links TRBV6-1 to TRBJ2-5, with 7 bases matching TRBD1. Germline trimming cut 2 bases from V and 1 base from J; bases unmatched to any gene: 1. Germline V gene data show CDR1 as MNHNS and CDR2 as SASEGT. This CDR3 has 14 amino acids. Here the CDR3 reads CASSENRGQETQYF. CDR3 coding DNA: TGTGCCAGCAGTGAAAACAGGGGCCAAGAGACCCAGTACTTC.

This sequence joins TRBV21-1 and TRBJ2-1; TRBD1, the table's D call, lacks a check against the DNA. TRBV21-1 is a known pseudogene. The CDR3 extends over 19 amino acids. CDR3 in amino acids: CASSSPQKSDRGRFNEQFF. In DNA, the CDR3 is TGTGCCAGCAGCTCCCCCCAAAAGTCGGACAGGGGGCGATTCAATGAGCAGTTCTTC.

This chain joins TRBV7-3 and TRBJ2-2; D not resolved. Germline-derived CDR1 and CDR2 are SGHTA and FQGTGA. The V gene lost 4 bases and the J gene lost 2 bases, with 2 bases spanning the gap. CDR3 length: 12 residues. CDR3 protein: CASSSNTGELFF. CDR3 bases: TGTGCCAGCAGCTCTAACACCGGGGAGCTGTTTTTT.

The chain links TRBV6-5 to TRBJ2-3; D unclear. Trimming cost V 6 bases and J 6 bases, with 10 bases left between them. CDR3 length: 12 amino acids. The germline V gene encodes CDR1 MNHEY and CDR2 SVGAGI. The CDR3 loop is CASSYGLDTQYF. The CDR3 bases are TGTGCCAGCAGCTACGGGCTGGATACGCAGTATTTT.

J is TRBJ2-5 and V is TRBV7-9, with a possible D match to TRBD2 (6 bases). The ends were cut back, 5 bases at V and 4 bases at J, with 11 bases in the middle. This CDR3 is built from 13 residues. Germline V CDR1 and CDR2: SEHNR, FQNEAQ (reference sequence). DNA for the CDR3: TGTGCCAGCAGCGGAGGGAGAGGAGAGACCCAGTACTTC. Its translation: CASSGGRGETQYF.

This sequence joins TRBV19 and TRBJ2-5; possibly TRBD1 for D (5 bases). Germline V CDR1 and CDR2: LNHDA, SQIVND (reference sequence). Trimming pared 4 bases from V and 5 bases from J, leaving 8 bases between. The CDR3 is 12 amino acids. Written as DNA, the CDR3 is TGTGCCAGTAGTACCCCAGGGGAGACCCAGTACTTC. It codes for CASSTPGETQYF.

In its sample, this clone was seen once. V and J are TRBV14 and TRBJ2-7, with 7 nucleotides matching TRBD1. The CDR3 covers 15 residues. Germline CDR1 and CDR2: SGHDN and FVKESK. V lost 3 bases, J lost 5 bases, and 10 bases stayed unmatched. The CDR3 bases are TGTGCCAGCAGCCAGACAGGGTTTTCTCTAAACGAGCAGTACTTC. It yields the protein CASSQTGFSLNEQYF.

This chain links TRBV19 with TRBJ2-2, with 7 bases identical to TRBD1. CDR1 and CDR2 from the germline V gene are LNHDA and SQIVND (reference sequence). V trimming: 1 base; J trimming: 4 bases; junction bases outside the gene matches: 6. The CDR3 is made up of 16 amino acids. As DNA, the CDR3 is TGTGCCAGTAGTATAGGAGGGGGCGCTGGCACCGGGGAGCTGTTTTTT. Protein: CASSIGGGAGTGELFF. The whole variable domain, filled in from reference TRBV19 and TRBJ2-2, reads DGGITQSPKYLFRKEGQNVTLSCEQNLNHDAMYWYRQDPGQGLRLIYYSQIVNDFQKGDIAEGYSVSREKKESFPLTVTSAQKNPTAFYLCASSIGGGAGTGELFFGEGSRLTVL.

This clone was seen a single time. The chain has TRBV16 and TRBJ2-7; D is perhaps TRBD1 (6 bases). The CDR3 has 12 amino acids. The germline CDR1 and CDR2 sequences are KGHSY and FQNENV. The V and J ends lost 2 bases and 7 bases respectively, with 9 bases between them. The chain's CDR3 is CASSQQGTEQYF. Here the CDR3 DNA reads TGTGCCAGCAGCCAACAGGGGACGGAGCAGTACTTC.

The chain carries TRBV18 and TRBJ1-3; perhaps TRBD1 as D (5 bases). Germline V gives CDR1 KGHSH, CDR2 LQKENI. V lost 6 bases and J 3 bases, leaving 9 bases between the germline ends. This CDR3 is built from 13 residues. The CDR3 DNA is TGTGCCAGCTCCCCCCAGGGTGGAAACACCATATATTTT. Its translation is CASSPQGGNTIYF. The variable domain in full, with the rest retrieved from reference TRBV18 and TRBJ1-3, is NAGVMQNPRHLVRRRGQEARLRCSPMKGHSHVYWYRQLPEEGLKFMVYLQKENIIDESGMPKERFSAEFPKEGPSILRIQQVVRGDSAAYFCASSPQGGNTIYFGEGSWLTVV.

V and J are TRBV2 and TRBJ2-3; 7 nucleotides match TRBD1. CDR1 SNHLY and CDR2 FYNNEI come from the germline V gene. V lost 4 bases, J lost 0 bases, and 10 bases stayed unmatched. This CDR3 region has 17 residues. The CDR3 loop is CASSGRTGVYSTDTQYF. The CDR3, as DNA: TGTGCCAGCAGTGGGAGGACAGGCGTTTATAGCACAGATACGCAGTATTTT.

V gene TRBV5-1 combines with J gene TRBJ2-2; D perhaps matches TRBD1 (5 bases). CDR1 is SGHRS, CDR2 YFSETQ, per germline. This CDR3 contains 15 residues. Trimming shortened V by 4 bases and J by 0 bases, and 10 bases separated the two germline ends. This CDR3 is CASSTGTSNTGELFF. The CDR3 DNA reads TGCGCCAGCAGCACAGGAACCTCGAACACCGGGGAGCTGTTTTTT.

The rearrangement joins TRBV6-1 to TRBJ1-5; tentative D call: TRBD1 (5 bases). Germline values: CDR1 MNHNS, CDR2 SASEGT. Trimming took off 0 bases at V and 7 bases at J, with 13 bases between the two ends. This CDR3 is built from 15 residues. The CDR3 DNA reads TGTGCCAGCAGTGAAGCCAGCAGGGCAGGGCAGCCCCAGCATTTT. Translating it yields CASSEASRAGQPQHF.

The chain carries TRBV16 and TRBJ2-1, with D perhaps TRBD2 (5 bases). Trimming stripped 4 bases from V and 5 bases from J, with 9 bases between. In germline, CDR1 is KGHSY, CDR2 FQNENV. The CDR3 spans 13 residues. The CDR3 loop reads CASSPGMDNEQFF. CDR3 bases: TGTGCCAGCAGCCCGGGGATGGACAATGAGCAGTTCTTC. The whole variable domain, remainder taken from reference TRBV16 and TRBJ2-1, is GEEVAQTPKHLVRGEGQKAKLYCAPIKGHSYVFWYQQVLKNEFKFLISFQNENVFDETGMPKERFSAKCLPNSPCSLEIQATKLEDSAVYFCASSPGMDNEQFFGPGTRLTVL.

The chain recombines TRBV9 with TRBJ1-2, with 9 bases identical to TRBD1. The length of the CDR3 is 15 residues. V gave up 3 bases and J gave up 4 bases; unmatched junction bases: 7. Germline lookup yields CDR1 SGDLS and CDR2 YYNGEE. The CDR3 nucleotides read TGTGCCAGCAGCGGAACAGGGGGCGCGACCTATGGCTACACCTTC. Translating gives CASSGTGGATYGYTF.

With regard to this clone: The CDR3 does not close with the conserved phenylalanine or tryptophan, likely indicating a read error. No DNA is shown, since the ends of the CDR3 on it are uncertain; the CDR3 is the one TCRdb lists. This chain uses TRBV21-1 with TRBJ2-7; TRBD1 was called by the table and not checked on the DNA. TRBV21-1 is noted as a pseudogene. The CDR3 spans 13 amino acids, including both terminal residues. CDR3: CASSNWTGGAGLT.

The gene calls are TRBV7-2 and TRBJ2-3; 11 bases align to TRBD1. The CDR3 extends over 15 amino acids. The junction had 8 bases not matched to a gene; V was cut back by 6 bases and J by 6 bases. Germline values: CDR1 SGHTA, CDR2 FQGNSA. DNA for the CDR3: TGTGCCAGCAGATTTCCGGGACAGGGGGAGGATACGCAGTATTTT. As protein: CASRFPGQGEDTQYF.